This T cell receptor beta chain was identified in a study of T cells in Graves' hyperthyroidism and ophthalmopathy. V lost 4 bases and J lost 1, with 7 bases in between. Germline V lookup: CDR1 SQVTM, CDR2 ANQGSEA. The CDR3 loop spans 12 amino acids. Researchers amplified the TCR beta CDR3 regions from RNA transcripts. HTBI primers were used for first-round RT-PCR of the TCR CDR3. A single record per CDR3 protein comes from TCRdb applying MiXCR to the multiplex PCR reads. Among fewer than 300,000 distinct CDR3 sequences listed, less than 30% were seen once. Newly diagnosed hyperthyroidism, duration under 2 months, in patients aged 18 to 65. In this sample, this clonotype turned up many times.

Sequencing was carried out using blood. The rearrangement joins TRBV29-1 to TRBJ1-1, with D unclear. This clonotype originated in a man aged 40-49 years with Graves' hyperthyroidism that later progressed to Graves' ophthalmopathy. Written as DNA, the CDR3 is TGCAGCGTTGTCTCGCAGAACACTGAAGCTTTCTTT. Encoded protein: CSVVSQNTEAFF.